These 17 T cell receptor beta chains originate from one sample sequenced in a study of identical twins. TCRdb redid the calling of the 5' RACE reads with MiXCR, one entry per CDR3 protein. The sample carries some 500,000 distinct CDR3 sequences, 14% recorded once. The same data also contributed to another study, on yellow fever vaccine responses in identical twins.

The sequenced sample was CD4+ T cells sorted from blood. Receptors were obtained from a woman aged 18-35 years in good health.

The CDR3 DNA is TGTGCCAGCTCACCGTTCTACTCCTACGAGCAGTACTTC. It yields the protein CASSPFYSYEQYF. The gene calls are TRBV18 and TRBJ2-7, with D hard to call. Per germline, CDR1 KGHSH and CDR2 LQKENI. The CDR3 totals 13 residues. Trimming cost V 3 bases and J 0 bases, with 6 bases left between them.

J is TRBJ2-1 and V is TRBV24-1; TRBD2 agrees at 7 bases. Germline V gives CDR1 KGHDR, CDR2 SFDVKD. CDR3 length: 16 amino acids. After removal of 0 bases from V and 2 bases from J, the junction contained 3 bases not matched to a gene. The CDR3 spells CATSDLFREAYNEQFF. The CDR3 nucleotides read TGTGCCACCAGTGATTTGTTTCGGGAGGCCTACAATGAGCAGTTCTTC.

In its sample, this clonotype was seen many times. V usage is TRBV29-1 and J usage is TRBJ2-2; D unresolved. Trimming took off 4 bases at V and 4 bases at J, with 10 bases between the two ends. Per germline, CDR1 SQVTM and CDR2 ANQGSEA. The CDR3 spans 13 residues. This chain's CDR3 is CSVVWLITGELFF. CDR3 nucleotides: TGCAGCGTTGTTTGGCTGATCACCGGGGAGCTGTTTTTT.

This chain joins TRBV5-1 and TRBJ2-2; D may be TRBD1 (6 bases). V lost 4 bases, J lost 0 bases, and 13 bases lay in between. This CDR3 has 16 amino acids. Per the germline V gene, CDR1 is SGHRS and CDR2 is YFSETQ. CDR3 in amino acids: CASSHGTLPNTGELFF. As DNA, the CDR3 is TGCGCCAGCAGCCACGGGACACTACCGAACACCGGGGAGCTGTTTTTT.

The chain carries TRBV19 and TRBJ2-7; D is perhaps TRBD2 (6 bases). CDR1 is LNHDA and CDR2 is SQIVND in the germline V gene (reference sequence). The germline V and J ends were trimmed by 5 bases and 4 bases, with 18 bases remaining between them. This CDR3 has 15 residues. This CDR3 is CASSPVGAGKYEQYF. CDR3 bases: TGTGCCAGTAGTCCCGTAGGAGCGGGCAAATACGAGCAGTACTTC.

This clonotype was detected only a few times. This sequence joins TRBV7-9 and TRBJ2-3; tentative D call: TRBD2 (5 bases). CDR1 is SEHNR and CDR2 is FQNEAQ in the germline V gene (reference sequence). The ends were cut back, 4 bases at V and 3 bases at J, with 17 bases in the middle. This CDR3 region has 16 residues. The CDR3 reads CASSSRPGMITDTQYF. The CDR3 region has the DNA TGTGCCAGCAGCTCACGACCCGGGATGATTACAGATACGCAGTATTTT.

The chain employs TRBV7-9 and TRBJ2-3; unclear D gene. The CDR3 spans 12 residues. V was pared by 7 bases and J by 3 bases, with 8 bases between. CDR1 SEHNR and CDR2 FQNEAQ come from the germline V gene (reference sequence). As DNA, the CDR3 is TGTGCCAGCATTCTCGGGACAGATACGCAGTATTTT. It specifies CASILGTDTQYF.

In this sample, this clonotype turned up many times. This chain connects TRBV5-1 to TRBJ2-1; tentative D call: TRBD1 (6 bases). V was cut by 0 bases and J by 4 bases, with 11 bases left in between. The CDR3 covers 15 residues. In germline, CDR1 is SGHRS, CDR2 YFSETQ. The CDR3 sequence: CASSLGAGVYNEQFF. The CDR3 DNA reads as TGCGCCAGCAGCTTGGGGGCAGGGGTATACAATGAGCAGTTCTTC.

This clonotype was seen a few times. CDR3 bases: TGTGCCAGCAGCTTATTGGGGGCGGGGGATGAGCAGTTCTTC. Its protein product is CASSLLGAGDEQFF. The rearrangement joins TRBV7-2 to TRBJ2-1; D possibly corresponds to TRBD2 (7 bases). This CDR3 is 14 amino acids long. Germline V gene lookup returns CDR1 SGHTA and CDR2 FQGNSA. V was cut by 2 bases and J by 8 bases, with 13 bases left in between.

CDR3 sequence (DNA): TGTGCCAGCAGCTTAGGTCAATTGGGCACAGATACGCAGTATTTT. Translating it yields CASSLGQLGTDTQYF. The chain combines TRBV7-2 with TRBJ2-3; D not certain. This CDR3 has 15 residues. Germline CDR1 SGHTA, CDR2 FQGNSA. The V and J ends lost 1 base and 1 base respectively, with 9 bases between them.

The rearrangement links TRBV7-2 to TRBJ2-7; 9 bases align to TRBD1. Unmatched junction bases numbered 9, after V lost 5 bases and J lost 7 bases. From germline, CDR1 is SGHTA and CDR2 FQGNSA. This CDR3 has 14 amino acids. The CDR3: CASSRDRAQWEQYF. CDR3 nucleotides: TGTGCCAGCAGCAGGGACAGGGCCCAGTGGGAGCAGTACTTC.

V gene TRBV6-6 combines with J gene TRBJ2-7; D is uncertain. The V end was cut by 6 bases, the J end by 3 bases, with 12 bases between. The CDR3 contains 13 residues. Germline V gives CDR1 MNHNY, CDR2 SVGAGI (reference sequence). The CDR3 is CASRSRADYEQYF. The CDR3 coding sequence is TGTGCCAGCAGGAGCCGGGCCGACTACGAGCAGTACTTC.

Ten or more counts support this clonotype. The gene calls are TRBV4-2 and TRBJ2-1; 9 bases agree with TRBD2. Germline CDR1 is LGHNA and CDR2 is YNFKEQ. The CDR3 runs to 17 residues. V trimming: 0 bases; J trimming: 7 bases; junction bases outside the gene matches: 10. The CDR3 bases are TGTGCCAGCAGCCAAGATCTGAGACTAGCGGACTCGAATGAGCAGTTCTTC. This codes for CASSQDLRLADSNEQFF.

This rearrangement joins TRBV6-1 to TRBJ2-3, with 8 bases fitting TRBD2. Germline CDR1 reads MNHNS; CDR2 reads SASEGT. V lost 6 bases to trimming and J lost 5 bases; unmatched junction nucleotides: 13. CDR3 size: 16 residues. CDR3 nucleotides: TGTGCCAGCAGGCGGCCCGGGGGGGCGAGCTTAGATACGCAGTATTTT. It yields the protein CASRRPGGASLDTQYF.

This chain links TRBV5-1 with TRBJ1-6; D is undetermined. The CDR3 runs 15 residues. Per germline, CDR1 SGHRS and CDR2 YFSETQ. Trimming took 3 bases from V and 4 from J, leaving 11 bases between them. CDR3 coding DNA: TGCGCCAGCAGCTCAGACGTGCTGTATAATTCACCCCTCCACTTT. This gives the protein CASSSDVLYNSPLHF.

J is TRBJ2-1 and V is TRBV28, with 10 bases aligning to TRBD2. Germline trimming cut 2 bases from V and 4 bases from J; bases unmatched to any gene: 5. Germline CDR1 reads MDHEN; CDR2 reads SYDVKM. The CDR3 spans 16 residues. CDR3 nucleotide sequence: TGTGCCAGCAGTTTAGCAGCGGGAGGGCAGTACAATGAGCAGTTCTTC. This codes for CASSLAAGGQYNEQFF.

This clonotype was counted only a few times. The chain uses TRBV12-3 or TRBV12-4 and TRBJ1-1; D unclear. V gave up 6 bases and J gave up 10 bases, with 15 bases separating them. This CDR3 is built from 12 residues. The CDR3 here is CASRTPSETAFF. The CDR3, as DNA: TGTGCCAGCAGGACTCCATCGGAGACAGCTTTCTTT.